One T cell receptor beta chain is described in this entry. Which antigen it targets is not known. The CDR3 end shows no conserved phenylalanine or tryptophan, and so a read error is likely. For each of the roughly nine tumor samples, the AllPrep DNA/RNA mini kit was used to purify genomic DNA and total RNA simultaneously. Every RNA sample had an RNA integrity number above 6.5 and an OD 260/280 ratio above 1.9. TCRB libraries were constructed from RNA through three rounds of nested multiplex PCR following a modified ARM-PCR protocol with multiple V-beta primers and a C-beta primer. TCRB-specific cDNA was synthesized from around 0.5 ug total RNA with ProtoScript II Reverse Transcriptase and a C-beta primer. For the TCRB libraries, no unique molecular identifiers were described. In the third PCR, barcodes and adapters were added over roughly 23 cycles with Deep VentR (exo-) polymerase, after which 250-500 bp bands were gel purified. An Illumina HiSeq 2500 generating 250 bp paired-end reads was used to sequence the TCRB libraries. As for the authors' bioinformatics: Trimmomatic was used to clean reads, FLASH to merge reads, MiGEC to assign V, D and J segments, and VDJtools to perform the analysis. The Shannon-Wiener diversity index, calculated using VDJtools, was used to quantify repertoire diversity. Through fastp at Q25 and MiXCR, TCRdb rebuilt clones from the public reads, retaining in-frame beta chains. Identical CDR3 proteins give one entry, which carries the most common genes and DNA. V and J calls and clone size were set by TCRdb, not the authors. This sample comprises 13,000 or so distinct CDR3 sequences, roughly 70% of them detected only once. Approximately 30% of the sample comes from the top ten.

The data derive from a study of tumor-infiltrating lymphocytes in glioblastoma multiforme (dated by TCRdb to 2016 to 2017). In terms of the full investigation: To test whether intratumoral genomic heterogeneity fosters TIL diversity, the study jointly examined somatic mutations, TIL diversity and immune response activity. Summary of the overall study and its limitations: Because T cells carry unequal numbers of TCR transcripts, RNA-based TCR sequencing may distort clone frequencies. The authors noted that sorting T cells into functional subsets, which was not done in the study, would be a future improvement. Generalizability was limited because only one glioblastoma patient was included in the TCR and somatic mutation analysis.

The V end gives up 5 bases and the J end 3 bases, leaving 12 bases in the junction not matched to a gene. The germline V gene sets CDR1 to MDHEN and CDR2 to SYDVKM. Both ends counted, the CDR3 spans 16 residues. Left in the record is the CDR3 DNA by itself, 48 bases read in frame from the first base. This TCR was recovered from a male donor with glioblastoma. The receptor chain draws on TRBV28 and TRBJ1-1; 7 nucleotides in the junction match TRBD1. What was sequenced was brain tumor tissue. The CDR3 here reads CASSVDREITYTEAFL. The bases are TGTGCCAGCAGTGTCGACAGGGAGATTACTTACACTGAAGCTTTCCTT.